The rows below give T cell receptor beta chains drawn from one sample of a study of blood T cell repertoires in COVID-19. Method: immunoSEQ multiplex PCR; TCRdb's copy keeps in-frame clones and lacks some. The sample holds a few hundred thousand clones; about 90% are singletons and the top ten take about 14%. The sequenced sample consisted of PBMCs or T cells enriched from blood (not recorded which). These receptors all come from a man aged 25 to 40 who had been exposed to COVID-19. The CDR3 runs from the conserved cysteine through the conserved F or W. A D gene is named only where the DNA matches it firmly. Part of the rows lack a size; the others show once, few, many or a class for expanded clones.

j_gene,v_gene,d_gene,abundance,CDR3aa,CDR3nt
TRBJ1-5,TRBV30,TRBD1,.,CAWKQGGPYSNQPQHF,TGTGCCTGGAAACAGGGGGGACCTTATAGCAATCAGCCCCAGCATTTT
TRBJ2-7,TRBV5-4,.,.,CASSSPKSSYEQYF,TGTGCCAGCAGCTCTCCAAAGAGCTCCTACGAGCAGTACTTC
TRBJ2-2,TRBV7-6,TRBD2,.,CASRRRLAGGDTGELFF,TGTGCCAGCAGACGCCGACTAGCGGGGGGGGACACCGGGGAGCTGTTTTTT
TRBJ2-1,TRBV5-1,TRBD1,.,CASSLVGTGGIGSYNEQFF,TGCGCCAGCAGCTTGGTCGGGACAGGGGGCATTGGCTCCTACAATGAGCAGTTCTTC
TRBJ2-1,TRBV11-2,TRBD1,.,CASSLGGVEQFF,TGTGCCAGCAGTCTAGGGGGCGTTGAGCAGTTCTTC
TRBJ2-5,TRBV14,TRBD2,.,CASSILGRGVQETQYF,TGTGCCAGCAGCATCCTCGGGCGGGGGGTCCAAGAGACCCAGTACTTC
TRBJ2-2,TRBV7-8,TRBD1,.,CASSPDRADTGELFF,TGTGCCAGCAGCCCAGACAGGGCGGACACCGGGGAGCTGTTTTTT
TRBJ2-6,TRBV29-1,.,.,CSVEGGDRPWRYGANVLTF,TGCAGCGTTGAAGGGGGCGACAGGCCCTGGAGGTATGGGGCCAACGTCCTGACTTTC
TRBJ1-4,TRBV4-1,.,.,CASSQPRTDHNEKLFF,TGCGCCAGCAGCCAACCGCGGACAGACCATAATGAAAAACTGTTTTTT
TRBJ1-6,TRBV19,TRBD1,.,CASEGTGPNSPLHF,TGTGCCAGCGAAGGGACAGGGCCGAATTCACCCCTCCACTTT
TRBJ2-2,TRBV6-4,.,.,CASSDQGGRYTGELFF,TGTGCCAGCAGTGACCAGGGGGGACGATACACCGGGGAGCTGTTTTTT
TRBJ2-7,TRBV5-1,TRBD1,.,CASSLDPGTGSYEQYF,TGCGCCAGCAGCTTGGATCCCGGGACAGGATCCTACGAGCAGTACTTC
TRBJ1-6,TRBV9,TRBD1,.,CASSVGAGGEDSPLHF,TGTGCCAGCAGCGTAGGGGCAGGGGGCGAGGATTCACCCCTCCACTTT
TRBJ1-1,TRBV7-9,.,.,CASSLTTNTEAFF,TGTGCCAGCAGCTTAACTACAAACACTGAAGCTTTCTTT
TRBJ1-2,TRBV10-3,TRBD1,.,CAISEGQGDYGYTF,TGTGCCATCAGTGAGGGACAGGGAGACTATGGCTACACCTTC
TRBJ2-1,TRBV2,.,.,CASSVREQFF,TGTGCCAGCTCCGTTCGGGAGCAGTTCTTC
TRBJ2-1,TRBV5-1,.,.,CASSLGGHEQFF,TGCGCCAGCAGCTTGGGGGGCCATGAGCAGTTCTTC
TRBJ2-5,TRBV7-3,TRBD2,.,CASSLNGGVQETQYF,TGTGCCAGCAGCTTAAACGGGGGGGTACAAGAGACCCAGTACTTC
TRBJ1-6,TRBV30,.,.,CAWDDRTNSPLHF,TGTGCCTGGGACGACAGGACTAATTCACCCCTCCACTTT
TRBJ2-2,TRBV5-1,TRBD1,.,CASILGQGNTGELFF,TGCGCCAGCATCCTCGGACAGGGTAATACCGGGGAGCTGTTTTTT
TRBJ1-2,TRBV4-1,.,.,CASSQDTRADYGYTF,TGCGCCAGCAGCCAAGATACGAGGGCAGACTATGGCTACACCTTC
TRBJ2-1,TRBV7-9,.,once,CASSLSGLSYNEQFF,TGTGCCAGCAGCCTCTCGGGACTCTCCTACAATGAGCAGTTCTTC
TRBJ2-5,TRBV12-3/TRBV12-4,TRBD2,.,CASSRLAKETQYF,TGTGCCAGCAGTAGACTAGCGAAGGAGACCCAGTACTTC
TRBJ2-7,TRBV9,.,once,CASSVTAGHQDLTF,TGTGCCAGCAGCGTAACGGCAGGCCACCAAGATTTAACCTTC
TRBJ1-2,TRBV9,.,.,CASSGRDVGYTF,TGTGCCAGCAGCGGCCGGGATGTTGGCTACACCTTC
TRBJ1-1,TRBV4-1,.,.,CASSGARYPGTEAFF,TGCGCCAGCAGCGGGGCCAGGTATCCAGGCACTGAAGCTTTCTTT